The present T cell receptor beta chain was sequenced within a study of low-dose radiotherapy and immunotherapy resistance in tumors. Study-wide background: Intravenous ipilimumab 1 mg/kg every six weeks was given with nivolumab 240 mg every two weeks.

Germline-derived CDR1 and CDR2 are MDHEN and SYDVKM. The CDR3 sequence is 14 residues long. V was shortened by 1 base and J by 7 bases, with 14 bases between the two germline ends. Donors were administered nivolumab, ipilimumab, aspirin and low-dose cyclophosphamide, together with low-dose radiotherapy. Qualifying patients carried advanced solid tumors devoid of tumor-infiltrating lymphocytes. Priming of first-strand cDNA relied on TRAV- and TRBV-specific primers (covering alpha and beta chains). The TCRs were subjected to amplification over 20 PCR cycles employing a constant-region primer in conjunction with a V-primer adapter. TCRdb fed the reads into MiXCR, producing one record per CDR3 protein. Among about 13,000 distinct CDR3 sequences listed, approximately 61% were seen once.

The TCR comes from a human donor with advanced metastatic prostate, ovarian, gallbladder or colorectal cancer (not recorded which). This table probably holds off-target reads from a library built for another chain. The chain joins TRBV28 to TRBJ2-7; perhaps TRBD1 as D (6 bases). The CDR3 sequence is CASSLSRVQGEQYF. The CDR3 nucleotides read TGTGCCAGCAGTTTATCCAGAGTCCAGGGGGAGCAGTACTTC.